This T cell receptor (beta chain) was identified during a study of blood T cell repertoires in COVID-19. Study-level information: The United States, Italy and Spain provided the acute and convalescent COVID-19 samples. T cells, B-cell-depleted T cells, or PBMCs provided the cDNA or gDNA that served as material.

V shed 5 bases, J shed 2 bases, and the junction held 3 bases outside the gene matches. CDR3 size: 13 residues. Germline loops: CDR1 MDHEN, CDR2 SYDVKM. Original processing notes: Amplification with reference gene primers provided the estimates of nucleated cell counts. Only in-frame clones appear in the TCRdb table, and some are missing; sequencing was by immunoSEQ multiplex PCR. Clone size and the V and J calls come from that table; the DNA yielded D and trimming. Of 200,000 to 250,000 clones in the sample, 88% were seen once. This clone turned up a few times. The sample comprised peripheral blood. The clonotype comes from a woman between 40 and 55 years old who had recovered from COVID-19. V usage is TRBV28 and J usage is TRBJ2-7; 7 bases match TRBD1. In nucleotides, the CDR3 is TGTGCCAGCAGTGGACAGGCCCCCTACGAGCAGTACTTC. It specifies CASSGQAPYEQYF.